The 27 T cell receptor beta chains given below trace back to one sample, sequenced in a study of blood T cell repertoires in COVID-19. Sequencing used immunoSEQ multiplex PCR; TCRdb keeps in-frame clones, though not all of them. Of tens of thousands of clones in the sample, 78% were seen once. Sequencing input: peripheral blood. All receptors derive from a man aged 60-69 years with acute or convalescent COVID-19.

The table lists this clone with a count of one. This chain connects TRBV7-9 to TRBJ1-3; 9 positions agree with TRBD1. The CDR3 contains 15 residues. V gave up 5 bases and J gave up 6 bases; unmatched junction bases: 8. Germline CDR1 SEHNR, CDR2 FQNEAQ (reference sequence). The CDR3 here is CASSPPGTGKNTIYF. The CDR3 coding sequence is TGTGCCAGCAGCCCACCGGGGACAGGGAAAAACACCATATATTTT.

This chain links TRBV21-1 with TRBJ2-7; the D call of TRBD2 is as the table states it, not checked on the DNA. TRBV21-1 is a pseudogene segment. The CDR3 length is 14 residues. CDR3 residues: CASSKGGRGGEQYF. CDR3 DNA: TGTGCCAGCAGCAAAGGAGGACGGGGGGGCGAGCAGTACTTC.

The gene calls are TRBV5-1 and TRBJ2-2; D may be TRBD1 (5 bases). Germline V gene lookup returns CDR1 SGHRS and CDR2 YFSETQ. CDR3 size: 17 residues. V lost 1 base and J lost 0, with 13 bases in between. CDR3 DNA: TGCGCCAGCAGCTTGTTTGTAGGGGCGTCGAACACCGGGGAGCTGTTTTTT. Encoded protein: CASSLFVGASNTGELFF.

The chain is built from TRBV11-2 and TRBJ1-2, with D tentatively TRBD1 (6 bases). Per germline, CDR1 SGHAT and CDR2 FQNNGV. CDR3 size: 15 residues. Trimming left V 2 bases short and J 4 bases short, with 14 bases between. CDR3 loop: CASSLLAGEGYGYTF. The CDR3 DNA is TGTGCCAGCAGCTTACTGGCAGGGGAGGGCTATGGCTACACCTTC.

The gene calls are TRBV2 and TRBJ1-4, with TRBD1 matching over 7 bases. CDR3 length: 13 amino acids. Germline V lookup: CDR1 SNHLY, CDR2 FYNNEI. V was pared by 7 bases and J by 8 bases, with 7 bases of the junction left unmatched. This CDR3 reads CASNGDSGEKLFF. The CDR3, as DNA: TGTGCCAGCAATGGGGACAGTGGGGAAAAACTGTTTTTT.

This clone has only a few counts. This chain uses TRBV5-1 with TRBJ1-6, with D unresolved. With 7 bases removed from V and 3 bases from J, the gap between germline ends came to 11 bases. Germline values: CDR1 SGHRS, CDR2 YFSETQ. The CDR3 extends over 14 amino acids. CDR3 amino acids: CASANGVYNSPLHF. In nucleotides, the CDR3 is TGCGCCAGCGCAAACGGGGTCTATAATTCACCCCTCCACTTT.

The chain has TRBV6-5 and TRBJ2-7; 10 nucleotides agree with TRBD2. From germline, CDR1 is MNHEY and CDR2 SVGAGI. With V trimmed by 0 bases and J by 6 bases, 5 bases remained unmatched. This CDR3 is built from 15 residues. CDR3 bases: TGTGCCAGCAGTTACTCACGGCTAGCGGGAGTCGAGCAGTACTTC. Amino acid sequence: CASSYSRLAGVEQYF.

The chain recombines TRBV11-3 with TRBJ1-6; D unclear. This CDR3 is built from 13 residues. V gave up 1 base and J gave up 10 bases, with 8 bases separating them. Germline V gene data show CDR1 as SGHNT and CDR2 as YENEEA. Here the CDR3 DNA reads TGTGCCAGCAGCTTAGGCAGTTCGTCACCCCTCCACTTT. This translates into CASSLGSSSPLHF.

The rearrangement joins TRBV3-1 (or the pseudogene TRBV3-2) to TRBJ2-7; 7 nucleotides match TRBD2. The J segment lost 4 bases and the V segment lost 4 bases, leaving 10 bases of the junction unmatched. CDR1 is LGHDT, CDR2 YNNKEL, per germline (reference sequence). This CDR3 region has 15 residues. The CDR3 DNA is TGTGCCAGCAGCCCCGGTGGGGGAGGGGTATACGAGCAGTACTTC. Protein sequence: CASSPGGGGVYEQYF.

V usage is TRBV21-1 and J usage is TRBJ1-5. TRBV21-1 is tagged as a pseudogene. CDR3 length: 16 amino acids. The DNA of the CDR3 is TGTGCCAGCAGCAAAGTCGTGACCGCGGACAATCAGCCCCAGCATTTT. Translated, it gives CASSKVVTADNQPQHF.

The chain combines TRBV5-4 with TRBJ2-5; D is uncertain. V was pared by 4 bases and J by 2 bases, with 12 bases between. CDR3 length: 14 amino acids. CDR1 and CDR2 (germline): SGHNT, YYREEE (reference sequence). CDR3 amino acids: CASSPESNQETQYF. CDR3 nucleotide sequence: TGTGCCAGCAGCCCTGAGAGTAATCAAGAGACCCAGTACTTC.

This clone came up once. V is TRBV4-1 and J is TRBJ2-1, with D possibly TRBD2 on 6 matching bases. The CDR3 has 16 residues. Germline CDR1 reads MGHRA; CDR2 reads YSYEKL. Between the trimmed V and J ends, which lost 0 bases and 0 bases, there was a span of 9 bases. The CDR3 DNA reads TGCGCCAGCAGCCAAGATCGTAGCGGCTCCTACAATGAGCAGTTCTTC. It is translated as CASSQDRSGSYNEQFF.

The chain joins TRBV9 to TRBJ2-1; 8 positions agree with TRBD2. Germline lookup yields CDR1 SGDLS and CDR2 YYNGEE. The CDR3 spans 15 residues. After removal of 2 bases from V and 2 bases from J, the junction contained 3 bases not matched to a gene. This CDR3 reads CASSVPGLAYNEQFF. DNA for the CDR3: TGTGCCAGCAGCGTCCCGGGACTAGCCTACAATGAGCAGTTCTTC.

This clone was observed a single time. The V call is TRBV13, the J call TRBJ2-3; 9 positions match TRBD1. The CDR3 contains 15 residues. CDR1 PRHDT and CDR2 FYEKMQ come from the germline V gene (reference sequence). Trimming removed 3 bases from V and 0 bases from J; junction bases left unmatched: 1. This CDR3 is CASSLGTGSTDTQYF. In nucleotides, the CDR3 is TGTGCCAGCAGCTTGGGGACAGGGAGCACAGATACGCAGTATTTT.

The chain has TRBV9 and TRBJ2-1, with TRBD2 as a possible D gene (6 bases). Germline CDR1 and CDR2: SGDLS and YYNGEE. V lost 0 bases, J lost 7 bases, and 8 bases lay in between. The CDR3 is 13 residues long. As DNA, the CDR3 is TGTGCCAGCAGCGTAGTTGGGAGGAATGAGCAGTTCTTC. Its protein is CASSVVGRNEQFF.

The CDR3 region is CATSDSGTSGTPSYEQYF. Here the CDR3 DNA reads TGTGCCACCAGTGATTCCGGGACTAGCGGGACGCCTTCCTACGAGCAGTACTTC. V and J are TRBV24-1 and TRBJ2-7; 13 bases match TRBD2. After removal of 2 bases from V and 1 base from J, the junction contained 7 bases not matched to a gene. Germline CDR1 reads KGHDR; CDR2 reads SFDVKD. The CDR3 sequence is 18 residues long.

The chain carries TRBV10-3 and TRBJ2-3; D may be TRBD1 (6 bases). Trimming stripped 10 bases from V and 1 base from J, with 12 bases between. Germline lookup yields CDR1 ENHRY and CDR2 SYGVKD. The CDR3 is made up of 13 amino acids. This CDR3 is CASSNRGTDTQYF. CDR3 sequence (DNA): TGTGCCAGTTCAAACAGGGGCACAGATACGCAGTATTTT.

This chain joins TRBV3-1 (or the pseudogene TRBV3-2) and TRBJ2-7; TRBD1 is a possible D gene (6 bases). Deletions cut 1 base from V and 6 bases from J, with 13 bases between. Germline lookup yields CDR1 LGHDT and CDR2 YNNKEL (reference sequence). The CDR3 is 14 amino acids. The CDR3 loop reads CASSQVGAGSEQYF. In nucleotides, the CDR3 is TGTGCCAGCAGCCAAGTGGGGGCAGGGAGCGAGCAGTACTTC.

The chain links TRBV29-1 to TRBJ2-5, with a possible D match to TRBD1 (6 bases). The germline CDR1 and CDR2 sequences are SQVTM and ANQGSEA. The V and J ends lost 7 bases and 5 bases respectively, with 14 bases between them. The CDR3 sequence is 12 residues long. The CDR3: CSDLTGGETQYF. The DNA of the CDR3 is TGCAGCGACCTGACAGGTGGGGAGACCCAGTACTTC.

The chain employs TRBV29-1 and TRBJ1-5, with 7 nucleotides matching TRBD1. Germline V gene sequence: CDR1 SQVTM, CDR2 ANQGSEA. V was pared by 5 bases and J by 3 bases, with 4 bases of the junction left unmatched. This CDR3 spans 13 amino acids. In DNA, the CDR3 is TGCAGCGTTCGGGGACAGCCCAATCAGCCCCAGCATTTT. Its translation is CSVRGQPNQPQHF.

The count of this clone is one. The chain uses TRBV6-5 and TRBJ1-2; maybe TRBD1 (6 bases). Trimming cost V 0 bases and J 7 bases, with 12 bases left between them. The germline gives CDR1 MNHEY, CDR2 SVGAGI. The length of the CDR3 is 14 residues. This CDR3 is CASSYSTGLVGYTF. In DNA, the CDR3 is TGTGCCAGCAGTTACTCTACAGGGTTGGTTGGCTACACCTTC.

This clone was observed once. CDR3 amino acids: CASRRRTSGVTDTQYF. The CDR3 bases are TGTGCCAGCAGGCGACGGACTAGCGGGGTCACAGATACGCAGTATTTT. J is TRBJ2-3 and V is TRBV27, with 12 bases matching TRBD2. CDR1 is MNHEY and CDR2 is SMNVEV in the germline V gene (reference sequence). Trimming at V came to 6 bases and at J to 2 bases, leaving 6 bases not matched to a gene. The CDR3 sequence is 16 residues long.

This chain joins TRBV5-1 and TRBJ2-7; 7 bases map to TRBD1. Germline assignment: CDR1 SGHRS and CDR2 YFSETQ. CDR3 size: 13 residues. V lost 9 bases to trimming and J lost 7 bases; unmatched junction nucleotides: 13. In DNA, the CDR3 is TGCGCCACCCAAGAGGGGGCGCGAGGAGAGCAGTACTTC. Its translation is CATQEGARGEQYF.

The chain recombines TRBV18 with TRBJ2-7; D is possibly TRBD1 (5 bases). The CDR3 has 15 amino acids. The ends were cut back, 3 bases at V and 6 bases at J, with 18 bases in the middle. Germline V CDR1 and CDR2: KGHSH, LQKENI. CDR3 sequence (DNA): TGTGCCAGCTCACCCGGCCTAGGACAAGTGCCCGAGCAGTACTTC. This translates into CASSPGLGQVPEQYF.

In this sample, this clone turned up a few times. This rearrangement joins TRBV6-6 to TRBJ1-1; D is perhaps TRBD1 (5 bases). With 0 bases removed from V and 6 bases from J, the gap between germline ends came to 8 bases. The CDR3 extends over 13 amino acids. CDR1 and CDR2 (germline): MNHNY, SVGAGI (reference sequence). The CDR3 nucleotides read TGTGCCAGCAGTTACTCGCCACAGGCTGAAGCTTTCTTT. Encoded protein: CASSYSPQAEAFF.

This sequence joins TRBV7-2 and TRBJ1-2; D is unclear. CDR3 size: 13 residues. V was trimmed by 3 bases and J by 1 base, leaving 6 bases between them. CDR1 SGHTA and CDR2 FQGNSA come from the germline V gene. The CDR3 loop is CASSFSINYGYTF. In DNA, the CDR3 is TGTGCCAGCAGCTTCTCTATTAACTATGGCTACACCTTC.

The V gene is TRBV15, the J gene TRBJ2-1, with 11 bases lining up with TRBD2. V was clipped by 3 bases and J by 6 bases; unmatched bases: 7. Germline V gives CDR1 LNHNV, CDR2 YYDKDF (reference sequence). This CDR3 comprises 16 residues. For the CDR3, the DNA is TGTGCCACCAGCAGGGGAGGAACTAGCGGGAGCAATGAGCAGTTCTTC. Its protein product is CATSRGGTSGSNEQFF.